This T cell receptor beta chain was documented in a study of blood T cell repertoires in COVID-19. About the study: In each case, the material was cDNA or gDNA derived from T cells, B-cell-depleted T cells, or PBMCs.

Allocation to cohorts depended on clinical history reported by the participants. The authors' processing: From reference gene primer amplification, estimates of nucleated cell counts were derived. The data were produced by immunoSEQ multiplex PCR, yet TCRdb's version contains in-frame clones alone and is incomplete. V, J and clone size reflect that table, while D and trimming were determined from the DNA. The data hold approximately 170,000 clones, with around 88% observed a single time. CDR3 length: 15 amino acids. Germline values: CDR1 MGHRA, CDR2 YSYEKL. Germline trimming cut 1 base from V and 3 bases from J; bases unmatched to any gene: 3.

The sequenced material came from PBMCs or T cells enriched from blood (not recorded which). The TCR was taken from a woman between 50 and 59 years old in a cohort exposed to, infected with or recovered from COVID-19 (not recorded which). The chain joins TRBV4-1 to TRBJ2-7, with 10 bases fitting TRBD2. This CDR3 reads CASSQVRTSGYEQYF. In DNA form, the CDR3 reads TGCGCCAGCAGCCAAGTGAGGACTAGCGGCTACGAGCAGTACTTC.